Following are 3 T cell receptor beta chains from one sample sequenced in a study of identical twins. Each CDR3 protein is one row after TCRdb ran MiXCR on the 5' RACE reads. The sample holds some 710,000 distinct CDR3 sequences, roughly 6% seen once. The sequencing sample was made of naive T cells sorted from blood. Every receptor here comes from a man between 18 and 35 years old in good health.

This clonotype was seen many times. The chain is built from TRBV20-1 and TRBJ2-5; D not resolved. CDR1 DFQATT and CDR2 SNEGSKA come from the germline V gene (reference sequence). The CDR3 consists of 14 residues. With 0 bases removed from V and 3 bases from J, the gap between germline ends came to 11 bases. The CDR3 reads CSARDVDVEETQYF. CDR3 bases: TGCAGTGCTAGAGATGTTGATGTGGAAGAGACCCAGTACTTC.

The table lists this clonotype with a few counts. The rearrangement joins TRBV20-1 to TRBJ2-5; possible D gene TRBD1, 6 bases. This CDR3 spans 12 amino acids. The germline gives CDR1 DFQATT, CDR2 SNEGSKA (reference sequence). V was pared by 6 bases and J by 5 bases, with 13 bases between. The CDR3 sequence is CSARTGWETQYF. The CDR3 coding sequence is TGCAGTGCCCGAACAGGGTGGGAGACCCAGTACTTC.

This clonotype showed up many times. The chain joins TRBV20-1 to TRBJ2-3; tentative D call: TRBD2 (5 bases). The CDR3 extends over 15 amino acids. The germline gives CDR1 DFQATT, CDR2 SNEGSKA (reference sequence). Trimming cost V 2 bases and J 3 bases, with 15 bases left between them. CDR3 in DNA: TGCAGTGCTAGATTCCCGGGGAAAGGGACAGATACGCAGTATTTT. Translating gives CSARFPGKGTDTQYF.